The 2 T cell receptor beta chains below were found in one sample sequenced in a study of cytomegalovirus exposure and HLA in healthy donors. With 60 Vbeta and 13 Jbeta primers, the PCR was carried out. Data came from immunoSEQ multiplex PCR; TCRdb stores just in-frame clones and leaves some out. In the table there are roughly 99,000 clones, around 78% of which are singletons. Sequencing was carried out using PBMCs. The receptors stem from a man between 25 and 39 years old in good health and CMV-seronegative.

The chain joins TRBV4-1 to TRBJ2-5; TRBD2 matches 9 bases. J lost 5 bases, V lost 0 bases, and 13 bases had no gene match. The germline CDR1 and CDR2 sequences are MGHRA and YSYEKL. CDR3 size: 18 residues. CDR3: CASSQDRVAGGPGETQYF. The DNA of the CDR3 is TGCGCCAGCAGCCAAGATCGTGTCGCGGGGGGGCCCGGGGAGACCCAGTACTTC.

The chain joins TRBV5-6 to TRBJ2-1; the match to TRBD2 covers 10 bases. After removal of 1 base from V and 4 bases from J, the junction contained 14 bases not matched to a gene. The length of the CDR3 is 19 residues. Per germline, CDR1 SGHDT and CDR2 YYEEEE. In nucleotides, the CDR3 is TGTGCCAGCAGCTTGCCCGGACTAGCGGACCTACCGATATACAATGAGCAGTTCTTC. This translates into CASSLPGLADLPIYNEQFF. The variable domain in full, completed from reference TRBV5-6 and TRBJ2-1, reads DAGVTQSPTHLIKTRGQQVTLRCSPKSGHDTVSWYQQALGQGPQFIFQYYEEEERQRGNFPDRFSGHQFPNYSSELNVNALLLGDSALYLCASSLPGLADLPIYNEQFFGPGTRLTVL.